This entry lists 25 T cell receptor beta chains sequenced from one sample in a study of spatial heterogeneity in lung cancer. TCRdb independently ran MiXCR on the 5' RACE reads; one entry per CDR3 protein. In the table there are roughly 70,000 distinct CDR3 sequences, roughly 8.9% of which are singletons. The time point here: blood at routine non-recurrence follow-up after resection. This sample comprised PBMCs, obtained at follow-up. The receptor source for this set is a female donor with early-stage non-small cell lung cancer.

This clonotype was counted once. This may be a read error: a much more frequent sequence differs by one nucleotide. The rearrangement links TRBV6-4 to TRBJ2-2; no firm D call. CDR1 is MRHNA, CDR2 SNTAGT, per germline. Trimming pared 5 bases from V and 5 bases from J, leaving 12 bases between. The CDR3 runs 14 residues. CDR3: CASSTHQSTGELFF. The CDR3 DNA is TGTGCCAGCAGTACACACCAAAGTACCGGGGAGCTGTTTTTT.

This clonotype appeared once. The rearrangement uses TRBV28 and TRBJ2-1; 10 nucleotides line up with TRBD2. This CDR3 contains 15 residues. From germline, CDR1 is MDHEN and CDR2 SYDVKM. The J segment lost 7 bases and the V segment lost 2 bases, leaving 5 bases of the junction unmatched. The DNA for the CDR3 is TGTGCCAGCAGTTTAGGGACTAGCGAGGGGAATGAGCAGTTCTTC. Translating gives CASSLGTSEGNEQFF.

This clonotype was picked up many times. The CDR3 nucleotides read TGTGCCACCAGTTCCACCTCGGGACAGGGTTTCAATGAGCAGTTCTTC. This codes for CATSSTSGQGFNEQFF. The chain couples TRBV24-1 to TRBJ2-1; 9 bases are a match to TRBD1. V was pared by 6 bases and J by 6 bases, with 11 bases of the junction left unmatched. Germline CDR1 and CDR2: KGHDR and SFDVKD. The CDR3 is 16 amino acids.

This clonotype showed up many times. The V and J genes are TRBV12-3 or TRBV12-4 and TRBJ1-2, with unresolved D. Trimming stripped 7 bases from V and 6 bases from J, with 15 bases between. The length of the CDR3 is 13 residues. CDR3 amino acids: CASNLMGIDGYTF. Here the CDR3 DNA reads TGTGCCAGCAACTTAATGGGAATCGATGGCTACACCTTC.

The chain uses TRBV5-5 and TRBJ2-7; unclear D gene. The V gene lost 0 bases and the J gene lost 5 bases, with 15 bases spanning the gap. Looked up from germline, CDR1 is SGHKS and CDR2 is YYEKEE (reference sequence). The CDR3 contains 15 residues. CDR3: CASSLGVGQLDEQYF. DNA of the CDR3: TGTGCCAGCAGCTTGGGAGTCGGGCAGTTGGACGAGCAGTACTTC.

This clonotype was found many times. The rearrangement links TRBV6-1 to TRBJ2-1; D unresolved. There are 14 residues in the CDR3. The V and J ends lost 3 bases and 0 bases respectively, with 6 bases between them. Germline CDR1 and CDR2: MNHNS and SASEGT. The CDR3 DNA sequence: TGTGCCAGCAGTGACCTTAGCTCCTACAATGAGCAGTTCTTC. It translates to CASSDLSSYNEQFF.

The gene calls are TRBV4-2 and TRBJ2-3, with 9 positions matching TRBD2. V gave up 3 bases and J gave up 0 bases; unmatched junction bases: 13. CDR3 length equals 19 residues. Germline V gives CDR1 LGHNA, CDR2 YNFKEQ. Written as DNA, the CDR3 is TGTGCCAGCAGCCACGGGCTAGCGGGACAGTTGGGGAGCACAGATACGCAGTATTTT. Its protein is CASSHGLAGQLGSTDTQYF.

This clonotype was counted many times. This chain joins TRBV7-9 and TRBJ2-3; no reliable D call. The CDR3 sequence is 14 residues long. V was cut by 5 bases and J by 2 bases, with 11 bases left in between. Germline V lookup: CDR1 SEHNR, CDR2 FQNEAQ (reference sequence). The CDR3 coding sequence is TGTGCCAGCAGCCCGCTAAGCTTCACAGATACGCAGTATTTT. Amino acids: CASSPLSFTDTQYF.

This clonotype occurred many times. The chain is built from TRBV7-9 and TRBJ2-1; D could derive from TRBD1 or TRBD2 (6 bases each). Trimming stripped 4 bases from V and 8 bases from J, with 18 bases between. In germline, CDR1 is SEHNR, CDR2 FQNEAQ (reference sequence). The CDR3 length is 15 residues. CDR3 sequence (DNA): TGTGCCAGCAGCTATACGGGGGCCCCAAGAGATGAGCAGTTCTTC. The encoded protein is CASSYTGAPRDEQFF.

The chain carries TRBV9 and TRBJ2-7; no definite D call. The V gene's germline CDR1 is SGDLS and CDR2 YYNGEE. This CDR3 has 14 amino acids. The V and J ends lost 4 bases and 4 bases respectively, with 15 bases between them. As DNA, the CDR3 is TGTGCCAGCAGCTTCAGACCGTCGTCTTACGAGCAGTACTTC. Its protein product is CASSFRPSSYEQYF.

V usage is TRBV20-1 and J usage is TRBJ2-7; D may correspond to TRBD1 or TRBD2 (5 bases each). The CDR3 totals 13 residues. V dropped 5 bases and J dropped 4 bases, with 15 bases sitting between them. The germline gives CDR1 DFQATT, CDR2 SNEGSKA (reference sequence). CDR3 nucleotide sequence: TGCAGTGCTGTGGGACCGGACTCTTACGAGCAGTACTTC. This translates into CSAVGPDSYEQYF.

This clonotype has at least ten counts. V usage is TRBV19 and J usage is TRBJ2-7; perhaps TRBD1 as D (6 bases). Per the germline V gene, CDR1 is LNHDA and CDR2 is SQIVND (reference sequence). The CDR3 has 14 residues. Trimming cost V 6 bases and J 0 bases, with 12 bases left between them. The chain's CDR3 is CASSRTAASYEQYF. CDR3 DNA sequence: TGTGCCAGTAGCCGGACAGCAGCCTCCTACGAGCAGTACTTC.

V and J are TRBV2 and TRBJ1-2; D possibly corresponds to TRBD1 (5 bases). Trimming stripped 1 base from V and 2 bases from J, with 5 bases between. Germline V gene sequence: CDR1 SNHLY, CDR2 FYNNEI. CDR3 length: 13 residues. The CDR3 here is CASSEGQNYGYTF. In DNA form, the CDR3 reads TGTGCCAGCAGTGAAGGACAGAACTATGGCTACACCTTC.

This clonotype was picked up many times. The J gene is TRBJ1-4, the V gene TRBV25-1; D is ambiguous. V was clipped by 4 bases and J by 1 base, with 4 bases between them. This CDR3 is built from 13 residues. Per germline, CDR1 MGHDK and CDR2 SYGVNS. In DNA form, the CDR3 reads TGTGCCAGCAGTGCCCTAACTAATGAAAAACTGTTTTTT. This sequence encodes CASSALTNEKLFF.

This clonotype was picked up many times. The chain links TRBV12-3 or TRBV12-4 to TRBJ2-7, with D uncertain. The CDR3 loop spans 12 amino acids. Trimming removed 7 bases at V and 9 bases at J, with 16 bases between. CDR3 sequence reads: CASTQGPSGQYF. CDR3 DNA sequence: TGTGCCAGCACCCAAGGCCCCTCCGGGCAGTACTTC.

V gene TRBV10-1 combines with J gene TRBJ2-7; 8 nucleotides match TRBD2. Germline CDR1 and CDR2: WNHNN and SYGVQD (reference sequence). Trimming at V came to 2 bases and at J to 9 bases, leaving 12 bases not matched to a gene. The CDR3 extends over 15 amino acids. The CDR3 DNA is TGCGCCAGCAGTGAGAATCTCAGCGGGAGAGGTGGGCAGTACTTC. Protein sequence: CASSENLSGRGGQYF.

This clonotype appeared a single time. This chain's CDR3 is CASSWDRAQAGTDTQYF. CDR3 DNA: TGCGCCAGCAGCTGGGACAGGGCCCAAGCTGGCACAGATACGCAGTATTTT. This chain links TRBV5-1 with TRBJ2-3; 9 nucleotides align to TRBD1. The V segment lost 3 bases and the J segment 1 base; nucleotides outside the gene matches: 9. CDR3 length equals 17 residues. Germline V gene data show CDR1 as SGHRS and CDR2 as YFSETQ. Complete variable domain (other parts from reference TRBV5-1 and TRBJ2-3): KAGVTQTPRYLIKTRGQQVTLSCSPISGHRSVSWYQQTPGQGLQFLFEYFSETQRNKGNFPGRFSGRQFSNSRSEMNVSTLELGDSALYLCASSWDRAQAGTDTQYFGPGTRLTVL.

The J gene is TRBJ1-5, the V gene TRBV5-1; 9 bases match TRBD1. The CDR3 spans 15 residues. V shed 5 bases and J 3 bases; nucleotides not matched to a gene: 6. Looked up from germline, CDR1 is SGHRS and CDR2 is YFSETQ. In DNA form, the CDR3 reads TGCGCCAGCAGTCAAACAGGGGGCTCCAATCAGCCCCAGCATTTT. It yields the protein CASSQTGGSNQPQHF.

This clonotype was observed at least ten times. The V call is TRBV5-1, the J call TRBJ2-7; 7 nucleotides agree with TRBD1. The germline gives CDR1 SGHRS, CDR2 YFSETQ. This CDR3 region has 14 residues. Trimming cost V 1 base and J 2 bases; bases outside gene matches: 3. In DNA form, the CDR3 reads TGCGCCAGCAGCTTGACGGGACAGACCTACGAGCAGTACTTC. Translating gives CASSLTGQTYEQYF.

This clonotype was recorded many times. This chain connects TRBV10-3 to TRBJ2-3; 9 bases line up with TRBD2. The CDR3 covers 16 residues. The germline V gene has CDR1 ENHRY and CDR2 SYGVKD. The V and J ends lost 4 bases and 5 bases, in that order; junction bases with no gene match: 10. This CDR3 reads CAISVGAGGYQDTQYF. Here the CDR3 DNA reads TGTGCCATCAGTGTTGGCGCGGGAGGGTACCAAGATACGCAGTATTTT.

The V gene is TRBV29-1, the J gene TRBJ1-1; D remains ambiguous. Germline loops: CDR1 SQVTM, CDR2 ANQGSEA. CDR3 length: 14 residues. Trimming cost V 6 bases and J 1 base, with 15 bases left between them. The DNA for the CDR3 is TGCAGCGTAGAGACGGGATCCGGGAACACTGAAGCTTTCTTT. The encoded protein is CSVETGSGNTEAFF.

Details on this clonotype: Likely a read error: the CDR3 ends without its conserved phenylalanine or tryptophan. No DNA is shown, since the ends of the CDR3 on it are uncertain; the CDR3 is the one TCRdb lists. This chain links TRBV6-6 with TRBJ1-1. Germline V gene sequence: CDR1 MNHNY, CDR2 SVGAGI (reference sequence). The CDR3 spans 13 amino acids, including both terminal residues. CDR3 loop: CASSYSKLAGRSA.

The chain carries TRBV9 and TRBJ2-1, with D perhaps matching TRBD1 or TRBD2 (5 bases each). The CDR3 contains 16 residues. Trimming took 0 bases from V and 9 from J, leaving 19 bases between them. Per the germline V gene, CDR1 is SGDLS and CDR2 is YYNGEE. CDR3 loop: CASSVVGTPIPTEQFF. The DNA for the CDR3 is TGTGCCAGCAGCGTAGTGGGGACCCCGATACCGACTGAGCAGTTCTTC.

The chain is built from TRBV11-2 and TRBJ2-1; D gene ambiguous. Between the trimmed V and J ends, which lost 4 bases and 8 bases, there was a span of 12 bases. The CDR3 sequence is 13 residues long. Germline CDR1 is SGHAT and CDR2 is FQNNGV. CDR3 in DNA: TGTGCCAGCAGCTGGAAGAGGAACGATGAGCAGTTCTTC. Its protein product is CASSWKRNDEQFF.

This clonotype was seen at least ten times. This chain connects TRBV27 to TRBJ2-7; D remains ambiguous. CDR3 length: 14 amino acids. The V end was cut by 4 bases, the J end by 3 bases, with 13 bases between. CDR1 is MNHEY, CDR2 SMNVEV, per germline (reference sequence). CDR3 protein: CASSYEGSNYEQYF. The CDR3 DNA reads TGTGCCAGCAGTTATGAAGGGTCAAACTACGAGCAGTACTTC.